This passage covers 10 T cell receptor beta chains from one sample sequenced in a study of T cell responses to AZD1222 COVID-19 vaccine. The protocol was immunoSEQ multiplex PCR, while the TCRdb copy is restricted to in-frame clones and leaves out a portion. This table holds roughly 120,000 clones, approximately 90% found once. Sequenced material: peripheral blood, taken 28 days after the second AZD1222 dose. These receptors all come from an adult who received the AZD1222 COVID-19 vaccine.

A few counts support this clone. This chain joins TRBV7-8 and TRBJ1-1; 7 nucleotides agree with TRBD1. The trim removed 5 bases at V and 8 bases at J, leaving 11 bases unmatched. The CDR3 runs 14 residues. Germline V gene lookup returns CDR1 SGHVS and CDR2 FQNEAQ. CDR3: CASSGGTVRSEAFF. CDR3 in DNA: TGTGCCAGCAGCGGGGGGACAGTCAGGTCAGAAGCTTTCTTT.

CDR3 sequence reads: CSVLPAGNTGELFF. CDR3 bases: TGCAGCGTCTTGCCAGCGGGAAACACCGGGGAGCTGTTTTTT. This chain links TRBV29-1 with TRBJ2-2; TRBD2 agrees at 7 bases. From germline, CDR1 is SQVTM and CDR2 ANQGSEA. CDR3 length: 14 residues. Trimming at V came to 6 bases and at J to 2 bases, leaving 6 bases not matched to a gene.

The chain is built from TRBV6-5 and TRBJ2-7; D not certain. The CDR3 length is 11 residues. Looked up from germline, CDR1 is MNHEY and CDR2 is SVGAGI. The V and J ends lost 6 bases and 7 bases respectively, with 10 bases between them. CDR3 in amino acids: CASRTLGEQYF. CDR3 coding DNA: TGTGCCAGCAGAACTCTGGGGGAGCAGTACTTC.

The chain couples TRBV7-9 to TRBJ1-1, with D possibly matching TRBD1 (5 bases). In germline, CDR1 is SEHNR, CDR2 FQNEAQ (reference sequence). The V and J ends lost 4 bases and 0 bases respectively, with 18 bases between them. The CDR3 is 17 residues long. The CDR3 protein is CASSSPPGGTMNTEAFF. The CDR3 DNA follows: TGTGCCAGCAGCTCACCCCCGGGGGGAACGATGAACACTGAAGCTTTCTTT.

This clone has more than one count but fewer than ten. The J gene is TRBJ1-4, the V gene TRBV19; no clear D gene. The CDR3 loop spans 13 amino acids. CDR1 is LNHDA and CDR2 is SQIVND in the germline V gene (reference sequence). V lost 9 bases to trimming and J lost 5 bases, with 13 bases between them. The CDR3 DNA is TGTGCCAGCTTGTCCCCGCACAATGAAAAACTGTTTTTT. It codes for CASLSPHNEKLFF.

V and J are TRBV7-9 and TRBJ1-2; 8 positions agree with TRBD1. Per germline, CDR1 SEHNR and CDR2 FQNEAQ (reference sequence). CDR3 size: 15 residues. Losses at the gene ends were 8 bases for V and 5 bases for J; bases not matched to a gene: 13. This CDR3 is CASALAGGGLYGYTF. The CDR3 DNA sequence: TGTGCCAGCGCTCTAGCAGGGGGCGGACTTTATGGCTACACCTTC.

The J gene is TRBJ2-5, the V gene TRBV29-1, with D hard to call. The CDR3 is made up of 10 amino acids. Trimming shortened V by 5 bases and J by 3 bases, and 4 bases separated the two germline ends. Germline CDR1 and CDR2: SQVTM and ANQGSEA. For the CDR3, the DNA is TGCAGCGTTCGGAAAGAGACCCAGTACTTC. Protein: CSVRKETQYF.

V gene TRBV7-2 combines with J gene TRBJ2-3; weak D call: TRBD2 (5 bases). This CDR3 region has 13 residues. The V end was cut by 1 base, the J end by 6 bases, with 8 bases between. In germline, CDR1 is SGHTA, CDR2 FQGNSA. CDR3 sequence reads: CASSLGEQDTQYF. CDR3 coding DNA: TGTGCCAGCAGCTTAGGGGAGCAGGATACGCAGTATTTT.

This clone was picked up one time. The gene calls are TRBV18 and TRBJ2-1; D not resolved. Looked up from germline, CDR1 is KGHSH and CDR2 is LQKENI. V dropped 0 bases and J dropped 12 bases, with 21 bases sitting between them. The CDR3 covers 16 residues. The CDR3 coding sequence is TGTGCCAGCTCACCACCCAGGATTCCCCCTGAATTAGGGCAGTTCTTC. It is translated as CASSPPRIPPELGQFF.

The gene calls are TRBV5-4 and TRBJ1-4; no firm D call. Trimming left V 4 bases short and J 0 bases short, with 10 bases between. The germline V gene has CDR1 SGHNT and CDR2 YYREEE (reference sequence). The CDR3 is 15 amino acids. CDR3 DNA: TGTGCCAGCAGCCGGACTGGGGCAACTAATGAAAAACTGTTTTTT. Translation gives CASSRTGATNEKLFF.